This T cell receptor (beta chain) originates from a study of early T cells in non-severe SARS-CoV-2 infection. The germline V and J ends were trimmed by 6 bases and 5 bases, with 19 bases remaining between them. CDR3 size: 15 residues. CDR1 is LGHDT, CDR2 YNNKEL, per germline (reference sequence). This clonotype occurred many times. As yet, its antigen is unknown. Study observations and caveats: VDJdb matching, biased toward anti-spike CD8 responses, missed private and CD4 specificities.

Attachment of unique molecular identifiers to individual cDNA molecules was performed. TCRdb called the 5' RACE reads again in MiXCR, with one record for every CDR3 protein. Seen here are more than 50,000 distinct CDR3 sequences, 15% observed once, and the top ten hold about a tenth. The sample was whole blood, taken at baseline. The clonotype was recovered from an adult who was a healthcare worker with PCR-confirmed SARS-CoV-2 infection or an uninfected control (not recorded which). V and J are TRBV3-1 and TRBJ2-5; the D call may be TRBD1 or TRBD2 (5 bases each). CDR3 protein: CASSFGLLWGETQYF. As DNA, the CDR3 is TGTGCCAGCAGTTTCGGACTTCTCTGGGGGGAGACCCAGTACTTC.